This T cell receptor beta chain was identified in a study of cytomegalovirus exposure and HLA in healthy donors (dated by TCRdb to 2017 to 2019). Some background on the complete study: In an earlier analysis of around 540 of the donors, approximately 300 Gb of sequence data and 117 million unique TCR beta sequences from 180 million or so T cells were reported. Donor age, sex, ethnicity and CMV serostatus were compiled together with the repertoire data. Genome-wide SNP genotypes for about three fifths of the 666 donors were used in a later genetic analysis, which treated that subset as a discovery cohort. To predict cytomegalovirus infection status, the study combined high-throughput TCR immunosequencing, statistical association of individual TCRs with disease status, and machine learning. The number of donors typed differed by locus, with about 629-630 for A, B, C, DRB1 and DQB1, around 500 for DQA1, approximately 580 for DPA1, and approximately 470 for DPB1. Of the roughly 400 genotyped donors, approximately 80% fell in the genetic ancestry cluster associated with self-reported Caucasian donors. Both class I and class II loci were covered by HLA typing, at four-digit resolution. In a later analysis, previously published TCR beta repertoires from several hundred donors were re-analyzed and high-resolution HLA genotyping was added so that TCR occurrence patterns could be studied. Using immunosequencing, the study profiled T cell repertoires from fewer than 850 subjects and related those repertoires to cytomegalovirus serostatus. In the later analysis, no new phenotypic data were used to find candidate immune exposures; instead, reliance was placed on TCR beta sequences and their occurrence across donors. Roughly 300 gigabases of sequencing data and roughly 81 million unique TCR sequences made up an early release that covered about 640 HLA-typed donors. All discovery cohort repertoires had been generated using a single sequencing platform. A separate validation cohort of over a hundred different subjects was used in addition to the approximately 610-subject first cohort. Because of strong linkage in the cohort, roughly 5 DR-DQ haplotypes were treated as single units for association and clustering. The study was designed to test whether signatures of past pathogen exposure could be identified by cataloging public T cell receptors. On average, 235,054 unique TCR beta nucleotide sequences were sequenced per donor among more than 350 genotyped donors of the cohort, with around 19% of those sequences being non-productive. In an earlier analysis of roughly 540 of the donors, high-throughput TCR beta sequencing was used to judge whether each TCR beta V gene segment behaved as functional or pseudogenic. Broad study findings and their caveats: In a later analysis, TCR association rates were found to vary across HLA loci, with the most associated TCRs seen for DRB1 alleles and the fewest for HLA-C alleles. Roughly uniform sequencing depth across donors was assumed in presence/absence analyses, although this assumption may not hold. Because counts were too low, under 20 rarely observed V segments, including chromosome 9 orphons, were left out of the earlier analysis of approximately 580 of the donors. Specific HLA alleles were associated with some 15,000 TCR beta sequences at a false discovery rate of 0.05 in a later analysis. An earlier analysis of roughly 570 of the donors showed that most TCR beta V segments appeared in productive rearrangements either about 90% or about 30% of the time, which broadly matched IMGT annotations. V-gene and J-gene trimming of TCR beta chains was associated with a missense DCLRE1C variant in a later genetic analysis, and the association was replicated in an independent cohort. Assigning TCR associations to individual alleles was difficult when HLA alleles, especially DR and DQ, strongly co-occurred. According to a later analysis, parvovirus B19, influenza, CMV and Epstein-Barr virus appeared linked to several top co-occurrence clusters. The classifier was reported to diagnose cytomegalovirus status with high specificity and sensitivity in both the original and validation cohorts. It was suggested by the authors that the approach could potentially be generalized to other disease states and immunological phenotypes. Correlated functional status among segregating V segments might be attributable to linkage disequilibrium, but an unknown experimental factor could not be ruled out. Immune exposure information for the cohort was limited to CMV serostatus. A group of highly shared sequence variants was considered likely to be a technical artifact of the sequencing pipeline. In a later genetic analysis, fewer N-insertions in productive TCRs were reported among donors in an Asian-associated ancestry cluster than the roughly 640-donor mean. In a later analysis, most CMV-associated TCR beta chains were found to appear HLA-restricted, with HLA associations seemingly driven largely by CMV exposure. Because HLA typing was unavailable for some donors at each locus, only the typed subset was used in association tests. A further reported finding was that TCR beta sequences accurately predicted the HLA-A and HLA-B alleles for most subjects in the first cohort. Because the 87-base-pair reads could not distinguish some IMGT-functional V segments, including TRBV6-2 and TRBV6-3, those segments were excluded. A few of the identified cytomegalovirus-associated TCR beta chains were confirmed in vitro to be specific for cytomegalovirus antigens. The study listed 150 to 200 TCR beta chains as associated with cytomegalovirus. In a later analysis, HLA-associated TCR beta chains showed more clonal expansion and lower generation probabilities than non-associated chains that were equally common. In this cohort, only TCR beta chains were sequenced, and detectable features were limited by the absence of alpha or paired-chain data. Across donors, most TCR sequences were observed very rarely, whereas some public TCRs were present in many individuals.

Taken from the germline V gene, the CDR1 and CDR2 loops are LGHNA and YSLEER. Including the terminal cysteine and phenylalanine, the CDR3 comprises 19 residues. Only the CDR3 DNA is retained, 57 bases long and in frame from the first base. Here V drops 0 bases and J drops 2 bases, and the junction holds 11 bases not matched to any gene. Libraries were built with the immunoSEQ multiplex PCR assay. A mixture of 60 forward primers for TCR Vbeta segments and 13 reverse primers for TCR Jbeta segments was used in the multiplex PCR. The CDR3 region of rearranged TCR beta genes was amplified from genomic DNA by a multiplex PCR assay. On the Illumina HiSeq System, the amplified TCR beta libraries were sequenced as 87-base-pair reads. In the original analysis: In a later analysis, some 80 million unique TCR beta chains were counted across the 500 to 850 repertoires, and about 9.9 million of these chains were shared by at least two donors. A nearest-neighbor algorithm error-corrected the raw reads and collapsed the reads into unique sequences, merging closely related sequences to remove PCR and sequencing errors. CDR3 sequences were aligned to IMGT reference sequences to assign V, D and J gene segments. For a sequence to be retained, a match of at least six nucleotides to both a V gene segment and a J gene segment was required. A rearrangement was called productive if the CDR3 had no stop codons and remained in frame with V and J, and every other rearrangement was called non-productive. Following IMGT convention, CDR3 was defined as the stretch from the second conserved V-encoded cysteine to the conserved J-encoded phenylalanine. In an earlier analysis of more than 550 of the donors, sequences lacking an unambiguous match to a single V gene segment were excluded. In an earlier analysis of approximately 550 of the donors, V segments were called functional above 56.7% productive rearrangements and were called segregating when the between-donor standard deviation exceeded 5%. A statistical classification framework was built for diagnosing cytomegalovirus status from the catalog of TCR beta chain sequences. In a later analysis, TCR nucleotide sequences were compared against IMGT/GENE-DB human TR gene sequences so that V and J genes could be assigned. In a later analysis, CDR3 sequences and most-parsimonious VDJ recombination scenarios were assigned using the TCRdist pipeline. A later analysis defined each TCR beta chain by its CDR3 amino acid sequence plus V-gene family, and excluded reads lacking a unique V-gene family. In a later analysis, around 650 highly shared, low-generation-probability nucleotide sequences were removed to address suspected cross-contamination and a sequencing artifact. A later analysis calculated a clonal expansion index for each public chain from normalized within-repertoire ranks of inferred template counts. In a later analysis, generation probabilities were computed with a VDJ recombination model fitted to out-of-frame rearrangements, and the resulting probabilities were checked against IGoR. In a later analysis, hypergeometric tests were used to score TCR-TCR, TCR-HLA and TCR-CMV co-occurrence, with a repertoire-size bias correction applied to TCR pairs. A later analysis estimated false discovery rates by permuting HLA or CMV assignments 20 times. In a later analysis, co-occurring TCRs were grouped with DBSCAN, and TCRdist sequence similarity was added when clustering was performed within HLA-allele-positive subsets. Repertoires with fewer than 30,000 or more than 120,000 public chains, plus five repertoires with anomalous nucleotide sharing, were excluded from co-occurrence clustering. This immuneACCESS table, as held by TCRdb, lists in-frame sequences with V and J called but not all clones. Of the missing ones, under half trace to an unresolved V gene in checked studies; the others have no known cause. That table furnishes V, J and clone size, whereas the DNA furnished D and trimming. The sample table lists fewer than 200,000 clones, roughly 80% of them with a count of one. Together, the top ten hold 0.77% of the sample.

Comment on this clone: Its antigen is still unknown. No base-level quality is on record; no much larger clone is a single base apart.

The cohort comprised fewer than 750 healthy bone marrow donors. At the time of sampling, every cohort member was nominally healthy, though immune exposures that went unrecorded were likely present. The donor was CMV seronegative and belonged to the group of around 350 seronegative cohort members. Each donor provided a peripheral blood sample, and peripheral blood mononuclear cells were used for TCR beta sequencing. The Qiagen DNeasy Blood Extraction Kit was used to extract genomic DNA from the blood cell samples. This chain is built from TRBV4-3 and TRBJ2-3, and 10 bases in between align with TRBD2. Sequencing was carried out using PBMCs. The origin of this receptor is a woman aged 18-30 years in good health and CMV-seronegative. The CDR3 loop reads CASSQDQGGTSDNTDTQYF. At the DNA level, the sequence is TGCGCCAGCAGCCAAGATCAGGGCGGGACTAGCGATAACACAGATACGCAGTATTTT.